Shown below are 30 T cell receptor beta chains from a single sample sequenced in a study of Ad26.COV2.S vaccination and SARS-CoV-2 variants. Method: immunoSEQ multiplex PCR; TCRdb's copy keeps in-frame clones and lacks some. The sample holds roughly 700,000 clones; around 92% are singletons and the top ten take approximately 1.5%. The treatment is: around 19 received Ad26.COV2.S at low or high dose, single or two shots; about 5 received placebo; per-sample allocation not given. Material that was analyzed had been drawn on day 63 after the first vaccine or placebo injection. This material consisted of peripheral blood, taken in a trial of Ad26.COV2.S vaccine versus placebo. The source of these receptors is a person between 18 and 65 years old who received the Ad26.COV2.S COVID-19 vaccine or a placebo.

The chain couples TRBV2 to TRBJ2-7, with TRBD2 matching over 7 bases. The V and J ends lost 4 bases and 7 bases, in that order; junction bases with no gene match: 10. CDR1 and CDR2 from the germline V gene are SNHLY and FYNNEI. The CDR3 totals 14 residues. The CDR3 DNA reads TGTGCCAGCAGTGCAGCGGGATGGCTGGGGGAGCAGTACTTC. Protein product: CASSAAGWLGEQYF.

In DNA, the CDR3 is TGTGCCAGCAGTTTAACAGGTGACGGGATTTACGAGCAGTACTTC. Protein: CASSLTGDGIYEQYF. This chain joins TRBV27 and TRBJ2-7; either TRBD1 or TRBD2 may fit D (5 bases each). This CDR3 contains 15 residues. Germline CDR1 MNHEY, CDR2 SMNVEV (reference sequence). Trimming stripped 2 bases from V and 4 bases from J, with 15 bases between.

The CDR3 loop is CASSPGTSGSKGYNEQFF. The CDR3 nucleotides read TGTGCCAGCAGTCCAGGTACTAGCGGGAGTAAGGGTTACAATGAGCAGTTCTTC. The chain couples TRBV6-6 to TRBJ2-1, with 11 positions matching TRBD2. This CDR3 contains 18 residues. Looked up from germline, CDR1 is MNHNY and CDR2 is SVGAGI (reference sequence). V trimming: 5 bases; J trimming: 4 bases; junction bases outside the gene matches: 13.

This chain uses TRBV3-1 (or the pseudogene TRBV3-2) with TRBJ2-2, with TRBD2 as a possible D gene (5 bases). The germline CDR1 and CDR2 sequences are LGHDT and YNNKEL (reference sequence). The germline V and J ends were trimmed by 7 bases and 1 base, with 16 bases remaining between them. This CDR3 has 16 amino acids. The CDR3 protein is CASTGGEGGNTGELFF. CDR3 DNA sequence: TGTGCCAGCACGGGTGGAGAAGGAGGGAACACCGGGGAGCTGTTTTTT.

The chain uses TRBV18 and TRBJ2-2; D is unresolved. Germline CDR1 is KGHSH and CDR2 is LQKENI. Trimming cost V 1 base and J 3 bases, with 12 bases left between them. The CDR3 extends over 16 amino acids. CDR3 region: CASSPLVRGDTGELFF. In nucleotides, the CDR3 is TGTGCCAGCTCACCACTAGTGAGAGGAGACACCGGGGAGCTGTTTTTT.

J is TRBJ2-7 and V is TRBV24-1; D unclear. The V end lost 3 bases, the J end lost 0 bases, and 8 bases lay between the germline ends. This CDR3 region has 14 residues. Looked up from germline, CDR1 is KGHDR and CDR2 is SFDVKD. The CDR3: CATSDRRSSYEQYF. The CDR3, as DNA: TGTGCCACCAGTGATCGACGGAGCTCCTACGAGCAGTACTTC.

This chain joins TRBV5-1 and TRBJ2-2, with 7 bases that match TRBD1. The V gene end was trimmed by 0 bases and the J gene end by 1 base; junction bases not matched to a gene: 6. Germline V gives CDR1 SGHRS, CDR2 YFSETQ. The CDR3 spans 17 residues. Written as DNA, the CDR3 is TGCGCCAGCAGCTTGGACCCCGGGACAGAGAACACCGGGGAGCTGTTTTTT. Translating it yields CASSLDPGTENTGELFF.

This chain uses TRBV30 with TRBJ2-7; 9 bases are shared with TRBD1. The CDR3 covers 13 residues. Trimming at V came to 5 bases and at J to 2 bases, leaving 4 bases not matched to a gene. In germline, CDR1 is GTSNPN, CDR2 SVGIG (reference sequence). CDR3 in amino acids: CAWDRDRAYEQYF. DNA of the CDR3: TGTGCCTGGGACCGGGACAGGGCCTACGAGCAGTACTTC.

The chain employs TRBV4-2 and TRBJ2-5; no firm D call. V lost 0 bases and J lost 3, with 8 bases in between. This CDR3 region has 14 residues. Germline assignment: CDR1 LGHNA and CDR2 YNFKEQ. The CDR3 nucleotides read TGTGCCAGCAGCCAAGAGGGCAGAGAAGAGACCCAGTACTTC. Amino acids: CASSQEGREETQYF.

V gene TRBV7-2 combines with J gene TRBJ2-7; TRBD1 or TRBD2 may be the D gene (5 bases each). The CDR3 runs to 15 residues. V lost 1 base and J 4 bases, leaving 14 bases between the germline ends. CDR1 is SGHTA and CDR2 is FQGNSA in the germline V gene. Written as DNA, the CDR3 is TGTGCCAGCAGCTTAGTCTCCGGGGCAGGGTACGAGCAGTACTTC. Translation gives CASSLVSGAGYEQYF. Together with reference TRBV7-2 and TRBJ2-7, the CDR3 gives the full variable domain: GAGVSQSPSNKVTEKGKDVELRCDPISGHTALYWYRQSLGQGLEFLIYFQGNSAPDKSGLPSDRFSAERTGGSVSTLTIQRTQQEDSAVYLCASSLVSGAGYEQYFGPGTRLTVT.

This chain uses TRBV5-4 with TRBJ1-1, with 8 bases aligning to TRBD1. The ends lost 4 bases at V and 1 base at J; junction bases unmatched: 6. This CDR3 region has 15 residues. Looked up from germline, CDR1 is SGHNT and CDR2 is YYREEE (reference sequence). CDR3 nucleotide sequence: TGTGCCAGCAGCCTAAAACAGGGGGGGAACACTGAAGCTTTCTTT. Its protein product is CASSLKQGGNTEAFF.

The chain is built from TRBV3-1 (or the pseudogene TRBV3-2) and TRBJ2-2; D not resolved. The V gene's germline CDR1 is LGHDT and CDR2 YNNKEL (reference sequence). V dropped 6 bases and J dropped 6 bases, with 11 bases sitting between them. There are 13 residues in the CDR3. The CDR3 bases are TGTGCCAGCAGATCCCAATTCCCCGGGGAGCTGTTTTTT. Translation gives CASRSQFPGELFF.

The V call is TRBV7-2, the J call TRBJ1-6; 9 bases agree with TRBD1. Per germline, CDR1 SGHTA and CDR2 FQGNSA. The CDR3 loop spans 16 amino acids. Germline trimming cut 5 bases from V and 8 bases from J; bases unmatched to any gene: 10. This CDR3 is CASSPQGTGSDSPLHF. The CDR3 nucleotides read TGTGCCAGCAGCCCACAAGGGACAGGGAGTGATTCACCCCTCCACTTT.

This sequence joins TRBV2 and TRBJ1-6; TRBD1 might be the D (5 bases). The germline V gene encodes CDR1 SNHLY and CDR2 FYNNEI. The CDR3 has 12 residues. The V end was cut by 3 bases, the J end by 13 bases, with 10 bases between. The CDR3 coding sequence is TGTGCCAGCAGTGAGGACATGGCCCCCCTCCACTTT. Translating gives CASSEDMAPLHF.

The CDR3 DNA is TGTGCCAGCGGCAGGAAAGCCGGGGAGCTGTTTTTT. Translating gives CASGRKAGELFF. V usage is TRBV2 and J usage is TRBJ2-2; D is uncertain. This CDR3 is built from 12 residues. CDR1 is SNHLY and CDR2 is FYNNEI in the germline V gene. Trimming cost V 8 bases and J 6 bases, with 10 bases left between them.

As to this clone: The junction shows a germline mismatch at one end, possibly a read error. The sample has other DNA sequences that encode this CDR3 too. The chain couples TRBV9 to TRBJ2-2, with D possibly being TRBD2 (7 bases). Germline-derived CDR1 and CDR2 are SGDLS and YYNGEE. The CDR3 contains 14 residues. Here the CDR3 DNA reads TGCGCCAGCAGCGTTAGGGGGGGCGACGGGGAGCTGTTTTTT. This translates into CASSVRGGDGELFF.

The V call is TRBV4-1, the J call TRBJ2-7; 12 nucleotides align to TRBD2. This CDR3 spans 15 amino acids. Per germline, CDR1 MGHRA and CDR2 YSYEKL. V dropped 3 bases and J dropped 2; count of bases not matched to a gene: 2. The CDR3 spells CASSQTSGGPYEQYF. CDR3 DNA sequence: TGCGCCAGCAGCCAGACTAGCGGGGGCCCCTACGAGCAGTACTTC.

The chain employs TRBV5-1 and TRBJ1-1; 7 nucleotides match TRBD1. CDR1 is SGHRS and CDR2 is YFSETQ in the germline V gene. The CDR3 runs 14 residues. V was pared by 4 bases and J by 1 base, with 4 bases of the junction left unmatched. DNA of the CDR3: TGCGCCAGCAGCCTGGACAGGAGGAACACTGAAGCTTTCTTT. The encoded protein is CASSLDRRNTEAFF. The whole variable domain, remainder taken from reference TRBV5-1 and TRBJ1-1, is KAGVTQTPRYLIKTRGQQVTLSCSPISGHRSVSWYQQTPGQGLQFLFEYFSETQRNKGNFPGRFSGRQFSNSRSEMNVSTLELGDSALYLCASSLDRRNTEAFFGQGTRLTVV.

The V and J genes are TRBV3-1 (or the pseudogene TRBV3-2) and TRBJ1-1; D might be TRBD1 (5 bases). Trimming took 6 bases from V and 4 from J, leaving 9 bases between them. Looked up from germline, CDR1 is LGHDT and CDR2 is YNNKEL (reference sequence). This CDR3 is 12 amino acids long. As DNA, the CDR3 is TGTGCCAGCAGTTCCGGGGCCACTGAAGCTTTCTTT. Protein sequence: CASSSGATEAFF.

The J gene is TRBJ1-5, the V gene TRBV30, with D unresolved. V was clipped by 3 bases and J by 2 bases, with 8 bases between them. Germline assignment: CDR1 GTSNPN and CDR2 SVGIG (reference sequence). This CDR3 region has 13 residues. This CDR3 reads CAWRSGRNQPQHF. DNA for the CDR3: TGTGCCTGGAGATCTGGGCGCAATCAGCCCCAGCATTTT.

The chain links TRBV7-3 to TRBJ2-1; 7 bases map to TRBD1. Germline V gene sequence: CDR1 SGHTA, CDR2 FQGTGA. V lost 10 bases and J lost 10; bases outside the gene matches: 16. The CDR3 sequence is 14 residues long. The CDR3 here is CAIPCRDRALEQFF. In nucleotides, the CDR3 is TGTGCCATCCCGTGCCGAGACAGGGCTCTCGAGCAGTTCTTC.

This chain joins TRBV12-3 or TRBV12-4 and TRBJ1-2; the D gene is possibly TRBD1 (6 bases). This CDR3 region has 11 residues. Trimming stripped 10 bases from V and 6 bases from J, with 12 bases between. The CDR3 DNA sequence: TGTGCCACCCAGGGGCGGCATGGCTACACCTTC. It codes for CATQGRHGYTF.

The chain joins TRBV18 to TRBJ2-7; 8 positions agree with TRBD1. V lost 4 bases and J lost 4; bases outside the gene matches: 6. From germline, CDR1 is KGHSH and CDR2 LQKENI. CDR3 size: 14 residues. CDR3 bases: TGTGCCAGCTCACACGGGGACAGGATGTACGAGCAGTACTTC. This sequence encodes CASSHGDRMYEQYF.

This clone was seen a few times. CDR3 coding DNA: TGCGCCAGCAGCTTGGACGGGAGCGGGAGGCTTAACAATGAGCAGTTCTTC. As protein: CASSLDGSGRLNNEQFF. This rearrangement joins TRBV5-1 to TRBJ2-1; 9 nucleotides align to TRBD2. The germline CDR1 and CDR2 sequences are SGHRS and YFSETQ. The V gene end was trimmed by 0 bases and the J gene end by 5 bases; junction bases not matched to a gene: 9. The CDR3 is 17 amino acids.

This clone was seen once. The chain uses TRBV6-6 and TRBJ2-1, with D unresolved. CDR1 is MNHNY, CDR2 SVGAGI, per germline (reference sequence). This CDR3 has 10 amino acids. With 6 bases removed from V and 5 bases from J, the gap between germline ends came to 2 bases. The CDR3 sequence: CASRNNEQFF. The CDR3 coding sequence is TGTGCCAGCAGGAACAATGAGCAGTTCTTC.

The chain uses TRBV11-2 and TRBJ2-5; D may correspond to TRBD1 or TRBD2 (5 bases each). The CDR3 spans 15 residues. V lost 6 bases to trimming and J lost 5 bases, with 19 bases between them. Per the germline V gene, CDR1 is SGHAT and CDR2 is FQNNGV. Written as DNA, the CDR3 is TGTGCCAGCAGGAGACTTAGTGGGGACCGGGAGACCCAGTACTTC. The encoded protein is CASRRLSGDRETQYF.

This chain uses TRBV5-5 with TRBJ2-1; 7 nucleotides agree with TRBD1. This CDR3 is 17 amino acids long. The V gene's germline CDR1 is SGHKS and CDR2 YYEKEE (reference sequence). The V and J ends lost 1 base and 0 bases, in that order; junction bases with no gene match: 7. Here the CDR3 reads CASSLLSGGSSYNEQFF. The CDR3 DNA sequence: TGTGCCAGCAGCTTGTTGTCAGGGGGAAGCTCCTACAATGAGCAGTTCTTC.

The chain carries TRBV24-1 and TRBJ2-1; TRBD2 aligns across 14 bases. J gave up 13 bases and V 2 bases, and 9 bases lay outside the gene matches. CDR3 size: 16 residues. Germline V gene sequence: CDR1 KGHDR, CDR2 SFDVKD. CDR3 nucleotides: TGTGCCACCAGTGATTCGTGGGGGACTAGCGGGAGAGGTCAGTTCTTC. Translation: CATSDSWGTSGRGQFF.

The CDR3 spells CASSLPGLAGYNEQFF. The CDR3 coding sequence is TGTGCCAGCAGCCTCCCGGGACTAGCGGGGTACAATGAGCAGTTCTTC. The chain links TRBV4-2 to TRBJ2-1; 13 nucleotides agree with TRBD2. This CDR3 has 16 amino acids. V shed 4 bases and J 4 bases; nucleotides not matched to a gene: 4. Germline assignment: CDR1 LGHNA and CDR2 YNFKEQ.

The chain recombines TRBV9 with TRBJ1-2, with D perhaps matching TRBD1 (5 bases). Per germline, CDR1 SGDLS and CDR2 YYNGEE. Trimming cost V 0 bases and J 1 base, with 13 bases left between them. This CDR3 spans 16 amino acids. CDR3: CASSVAPGDLNYGYTF. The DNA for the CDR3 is TGTGCCAGCAGCGTAGCACCTGGGGACCTTAACTATGGCTACACCTTC. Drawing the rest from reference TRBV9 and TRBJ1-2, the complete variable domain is DSGVTQTPKHLITATGQRVTLRCSPRSGDLSVYWYQQSLDQGLQFLIQYYNGEERAKGNILERFSAQQFPDLHSELNLSSLELGDSALYFCASSVAPGDLNYGYTFGSGTRLTVV.